This T cell receptor beta chain originates from a study of blood T cell repertoires in COVID-19. Study-wide context: Donors in the United States, Italy and Spain gave samples during acute or convalescent COVID-19. PBMCs, B-cell-depleted T cells, or T cells were the source of the cDNA or gDNA that made up the material.

As handled by the study authors: Cell counts per sample came from amplifying reference gene primers. Here immunoSEQ multiplex PCR was the method, and the copy in TCRdb shows in-frame clones only, minus some. V and J calls plus clone size are reproduced from that table; the DNA served to infer D and trimming. The sample holds under 250,000 clones; less than 85% are singletons and the top ten take less than 6%. Between the trimmed V and J ends, which lost 7 bases and 2 bases, there was a span of 15 bases. Germline loops: CDR1 MNHNS, CDR2 SASEGT. This CDR3 has 14 residues. The chain has TRBV6-1 and TRBJ2-7, with a possible D match to TRBD2 (6 bases). The sequencing sample was made of peripheral blood. This TCR was sampled from a woman in her 70s with acute or convalescent COVID-19. The CDR3 DNA follows: TGTGCCAGCACCTATGGGACGGGAGCCTACGAGCAGTACTTC. Its translation: CASTYGTGAYEQYF.